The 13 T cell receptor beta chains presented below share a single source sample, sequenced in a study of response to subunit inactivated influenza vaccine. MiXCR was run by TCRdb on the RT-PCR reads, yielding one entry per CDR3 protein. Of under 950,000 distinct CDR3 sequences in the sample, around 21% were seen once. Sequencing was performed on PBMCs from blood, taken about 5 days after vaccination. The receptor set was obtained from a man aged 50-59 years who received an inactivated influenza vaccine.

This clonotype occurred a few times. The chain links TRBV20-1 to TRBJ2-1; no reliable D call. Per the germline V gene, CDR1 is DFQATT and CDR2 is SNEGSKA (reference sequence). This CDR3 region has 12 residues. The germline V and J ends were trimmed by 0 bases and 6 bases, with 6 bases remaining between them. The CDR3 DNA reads TGCAGTGCTAGAGAAGTAGGCAATGAGCAGTTCTTC. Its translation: CSAREVGNEQFF.

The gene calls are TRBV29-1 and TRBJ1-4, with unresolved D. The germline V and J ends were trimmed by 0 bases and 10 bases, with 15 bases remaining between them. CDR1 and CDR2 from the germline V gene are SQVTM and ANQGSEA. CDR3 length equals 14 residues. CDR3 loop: CSVEDPQFGIKLFF. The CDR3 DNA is TGCAGCGTTGAAGATCCGCAATTCGGAATAAAACTGTTTTTT.

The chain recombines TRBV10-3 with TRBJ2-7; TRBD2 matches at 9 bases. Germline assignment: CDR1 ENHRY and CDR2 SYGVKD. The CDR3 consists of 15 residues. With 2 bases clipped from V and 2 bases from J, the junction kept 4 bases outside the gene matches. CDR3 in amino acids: CAISEGGGATYEQYF. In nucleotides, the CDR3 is TGTGCCATCAGTGAGGGCGGGGGGGCGACCTACGAGCAGTACTTC.

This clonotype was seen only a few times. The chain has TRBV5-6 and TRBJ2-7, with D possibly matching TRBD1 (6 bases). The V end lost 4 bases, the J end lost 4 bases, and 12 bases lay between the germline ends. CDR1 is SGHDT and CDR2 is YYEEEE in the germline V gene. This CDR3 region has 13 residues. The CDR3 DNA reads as TGTGCCAGCAGCCAAGGACAGATTTACGAGCAGTACTTC. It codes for CASSQGQIYEQYF.

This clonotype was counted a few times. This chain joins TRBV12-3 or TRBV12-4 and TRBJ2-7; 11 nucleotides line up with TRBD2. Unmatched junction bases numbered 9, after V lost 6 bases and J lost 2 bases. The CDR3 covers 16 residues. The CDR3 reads CASRPGDSGRAYEQYF. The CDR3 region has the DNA TGTGCCAGCAGGCCCGGTGATAGCGGGAGGGCCTACGAGCAGTACTTC.

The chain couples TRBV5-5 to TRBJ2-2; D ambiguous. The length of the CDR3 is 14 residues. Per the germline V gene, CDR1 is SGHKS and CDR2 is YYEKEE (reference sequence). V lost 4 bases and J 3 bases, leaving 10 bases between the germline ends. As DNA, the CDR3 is TGTGCCAGCAGCATCCAATTGGACACCGGGGAGCTGTTTTTT. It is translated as CASSIQLDTGELFF.

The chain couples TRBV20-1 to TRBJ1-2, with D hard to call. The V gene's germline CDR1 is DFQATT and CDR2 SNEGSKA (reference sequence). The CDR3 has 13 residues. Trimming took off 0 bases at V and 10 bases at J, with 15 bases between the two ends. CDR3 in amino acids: CSARDHSAGLYTF. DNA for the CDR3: TGCAGTGCTAGAGATCACAGTGCGGGTCTCTACACCTTC.

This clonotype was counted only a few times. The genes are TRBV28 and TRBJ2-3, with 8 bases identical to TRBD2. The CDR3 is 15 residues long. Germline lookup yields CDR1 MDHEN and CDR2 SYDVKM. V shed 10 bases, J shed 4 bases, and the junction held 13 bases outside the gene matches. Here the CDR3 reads CATGDGGGLPDTQYF. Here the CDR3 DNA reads TGTGCCACCGGAGACGGGGGGGGGCTTCCAGATACGCAGTATTTT.

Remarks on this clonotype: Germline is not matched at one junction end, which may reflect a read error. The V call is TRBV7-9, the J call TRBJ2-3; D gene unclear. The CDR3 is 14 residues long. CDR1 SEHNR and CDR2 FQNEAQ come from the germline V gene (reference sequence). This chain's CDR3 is CASSPRLIGDTQNF. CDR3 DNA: TGTGCCAGCAGCCCCCGTCTGATTGGAGATACGCAGAATTTT.

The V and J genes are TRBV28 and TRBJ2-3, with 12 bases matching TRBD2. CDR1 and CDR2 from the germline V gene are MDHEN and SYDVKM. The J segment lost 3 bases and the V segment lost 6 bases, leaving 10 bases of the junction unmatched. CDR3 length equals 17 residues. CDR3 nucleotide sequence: TGTGCCAGCAGCCCTCGGACTAGCGGGGCCTCGACAGATACGCAGTATTTT. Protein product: CASSPRTSGASTDTQYF.

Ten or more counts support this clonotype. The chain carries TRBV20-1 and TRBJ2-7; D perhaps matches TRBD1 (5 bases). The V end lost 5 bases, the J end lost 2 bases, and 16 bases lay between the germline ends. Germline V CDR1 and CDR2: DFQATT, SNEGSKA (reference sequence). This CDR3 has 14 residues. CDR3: CSAAPVGATYEQYF. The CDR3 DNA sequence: TGCAGTGCTGCCCCTGTTGGGGCTACCTACGAGCAGTACTTC.

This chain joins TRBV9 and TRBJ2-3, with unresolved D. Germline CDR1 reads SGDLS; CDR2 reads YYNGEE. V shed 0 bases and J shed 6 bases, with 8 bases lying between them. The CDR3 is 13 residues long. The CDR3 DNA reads TGTGCCAGCAGCGTAGTCTCCCGGGATACGCAGTATTTT. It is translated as CASSVVSRDTQYF.

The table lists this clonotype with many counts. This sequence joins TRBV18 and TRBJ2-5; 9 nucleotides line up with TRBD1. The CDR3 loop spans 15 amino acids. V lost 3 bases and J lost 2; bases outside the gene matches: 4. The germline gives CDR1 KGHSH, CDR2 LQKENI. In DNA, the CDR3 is TGTGCCAGCTCACCGGGACAGGGATTTCAAGAGACCCAGTACTTC. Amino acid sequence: CASSPGQGFQETQYF.